The next 4 T cell receptor beta chains were all read from a single sample in a study of blood T cell repertoires in COVID-19. Here immunoSEQ multiplex PCR was the method, and the copy in TCRdb shows in-frame clones only, minus some. The table includes around 95,000 clones, approximately 90% detected once. What was sequenced was peripheral blood. The receptors come from a middle-aged man with active COVID-19.

There are a few counts of this clone. The chain uses TRBV7-9 and TRBJ1-6; TRBD1 agrees at 8 bases. Germline V CDR1 and CDR2: SEHNR, FQNEAQ (reference sequence). The CDR3 has 17 residues. V gave up 5 bases and J gave up 7 bases; unmatched junction bases: 13. The CDR3 DNA sequence: TGTGCCAGCAGCCTCTGGCTGGGTGACAGGGGAAATTCACCCCTCCACTTT. This codes for CASSLWLGDRGNSPLHF.

This chain links TRBV5-4 with TRBJ1-4; TRBD1 aligns across 11 bases. This CDR3 is built from 16 residues. The trim removed 2 bases at V and 8 bases at J, leaving 8 bases unmatched. The germline V gene encodes CDR1 SGHNT and CDR2 YYREEE (reference sequence). In DNA, the CDR3 is TGTGCCAGCAGCTTCGGGACAGGGGGGACTCGCGAAAAACTGTTTTTT. Protein: CASSFGTGGTREKLFF.

The chain uses TRBV5-1 and TRBJ2-5; D perhaps matches TRBD1 (6 bases). CDR1 and CDR2 from the germline V gene are SGHRS and YFSETQ. The CDR3 covers 14 residues. Trimming took off 8 bases at V and 5 bases at J, with 19 bases between the two ends. The CDR3 nucleotides are TGCGCCAGTACAGGGCAGGGGAAATCGGAGACCCAGTACTTC. Its protein is CASTGQGKSETQYF.

This clone was seen once. The chain combines TRBV10-1 with TRBJ1-5; TRBD1 is a possible D gene (5 bases). The CDR3 sequence is 13 residues long. The germline V gene has CDR1 WNHNN and CDR2 SYGVQD (reference sequence). Trimming removed 4 bases from V and 7 bases from J, with 11 bases in between. The CDR3 region is CASSAVTGQPQHF. Here the CDR3 DNA reads TGCGCCAGCAGTGCCGTAACAGGCCAGCCCCAGCATTTT.